This T cell receptor beta chain was captured by sequencing in a study of T cell responses to AZD1222 COVID-19 vaccine. This CDR3 contains 14 residues. Trimming took 1 base from V and 7 from J, leaving 13 bases between them. Germline CDR1 reads LNHNV; CDR2 reads YYDKDF (reference sequence). Some clones are missing from TCRdb's copy, which holds only in-frame ones; the method was immunoSEQ multiplex PCR. Among about 110,000 clones listed, about nine tenths were seen once. Sequencing was performed on peripheral blood, taken on day 0 of AZD1222 vaccination. The chain uses TRBV15 and TRBJ2-5; tentatively, D is TRBD1 (5 bases). This receptor was obtained from an adult in good health. The CDR3 nucleotides read TGTGCCACCAGCAGAGGGACAACTACTGGGACCCAGTACTTC. Its protein product is CATSRGTTTGTQYF. The variable domain in full, with the rest retrieved from reference TRBV15 and TRBJ2-5, is DAMVIQNPRYQVTQFGKPVTLSCSQTLNHNVMYWYQQKSSQAPKLLFHYYDKDFNNEADTPDNFQSRRPNTSFCFLDIRSPGLGDTAMYLCATSRGTTTGTQYFGPGTRLLVL.